The T cell receptor (beta chain) described here comes from a study of T cell repertoires in cytomegalovirus infection. Overall study: Recently described HLA-C-restricted plus well-studied HLA-B-restricted CMV epitopes were used. From public TCR beta signatures came an indication of both CMV infection and matching HLA type.

There are a few counts of this clonotype. What it recognizes is unknown. The germline gives CDR1 SEHNR, CDR2 FQNEAQ (reference sequence). The CDR3 contains 15 residues. V lost 2 bases, J lost 2 bases, and 12 bases lay in between. Study-wide results and limits: The cumulative frequency of public TCR beta families distinguished individuals who carried CMV together with the relevant HLA. Dominating the ex vivo response were TCR beta clonotypes that were CMV-specific and HLA-C-restricted.

TCRdb independently ran MiXCR on the reads; one entry per CDR3 protein. The data hold about 770,000 distinct CDR3 sequences, with 25% to 30% observed a single time. The V and J genes are TRBV7-9 and TRBJ1-2; D is undetermined. The source of this sequence is a human donor in good health (CMV status not recorded). Some clones in this sample may be carry-over from other donors' samples. The starting material was cultured CD8+ T cells from PBMCs, obtained from culture after CMV antigen stimulation. The CDR3 protein is CASSLIGELNYGYTF. The CDR3 DNA sequence: TGTGCCAGCAGCTTAATCGGAGAACTAAACTATGGCTACACCTTC.